These T cell receptor beta chains were read from a single sample in a study of blood T cell repertoires in COVID-19. Only in-frame clones appear in the TCRdb table, and some are missing; sequencing was by immunoSEQ multiplex PCR. The sample holds more than 150,000 clones; around 85% are singletons and the top ten take approximately 12%. Specimen: peripheral blood. The source of these receptors is a man aged 50 to 59 who had recovered from COVID-19. The CDR3 runs from the conserved cysteine through the conserved F or W. D genes are given only for firm matches. Clone size is shown for a subset of rows, as once, few, many or a class of expanded clone.

TRBJ2-1 | few | . | TRBV5-6 | TGTGCCAGCAGCCGATTTCACACAGGGAACAATGAGCAGTTCTTC | CASSRFHTGNNEQFF
TRBJ2-3 | few | TRBD2 | TRBV10-3 | TGTGCCATCAGGGAGACTAGCGGCACAGATACGCAGTATTTT | CAIRETSGTDTQYF
TRBJ2-3 | . | . | TRBV11-1 | TGTGCCAGCAGCCCCTTTGCGGGGAGCACAGATACGCAGTATTTT | CASSPFAGSTDTQYF
TRBJ2-5 | . | . | TRBV7-3 | TGTGCCAGCAGCACCACGTACAGGGAGACCCAGTACTTC | CASSTTYRETQYF
TRBJ1-4 | . | TRBD1 | TRBV6-5 | TGTGCCAGCAGCTTAGACAGGGGGGATGAAAAACTGTTTTTT | CASSLDRGDEKLFF
TRBJ2-5 | once | . | TRBV4-3 | TGCGCCAGCAGCCAAGGGAGCGGTTCGGGGGAGACCCAGTACTTC | CASSQGSGSGETQYF
TRBJ1-5 | few | . | TRBV10-3 | TGTGCCATCAGTGCAGGGGTCAATCAGCCCCAGCATTTT | CAISAGVNQPQHF
TRBJ2-7 | . | TRBD2 | TRBV7-2 | TGTGCCAGCAGCTTAGCCCAGCCTGGGACTAGCGGGAGCTCCGCGGTGTACTTC | CASSLAQPGTSGSSAVYF
TRBJ2-7 | . | TRBD1 | TRBV9 | TGTGCCAGCAGCCAGACAGGGGCCGGCGAGCAGTACTTC | CASSQTGAGEQYF
TRBJ1-1 | . | TRBD1 | TRBV18 | TGTGCCAGCTCACTCCGACAGGGGCGGGACACTGAAGCTTTCTTT | CASSLRQGRDTEAFF
TRBJ2-1 | . | . | TRBV5-1 | TGCGCCAGCAGCGTGTCTAGCGGTGGGGGCCACAATGAGCAGTTCTTC | CASSVSSGGGHNEQFF
TRBJ2-4 | . | . | TRBV30 | TGTGCCTGGAGTGCTGGTGGACACAAAAACATTCAGTACTTC | CAWSAGGHKNIQYF
TRBJ2-3 | . | TRBD2 | TRBV19 | TGTGCCAGTACTCTCCGTAGACGCGGGGGAACTAGCACAGATACGCAGTATTTT | CASTLRRRGGTSTDTQYF
TRBJ1-1 | . | . | TRBV19 | TGTGCCAGTAGTAGCAACAGAGACACTGAAGCTTTCTTT | CASSSNRDTEAFF
TRBJ1-4 | few | . | TRBV7-9 | TGTGCCAGCAGCCCCTCTGTCTCCTACCTTAATGAAAAACTGTTTTTT | CASSPSVSYLNEKLFF
TRBJ2-7 | . | TRBD1 | TRBV14 | TGTGCCAGCAGCAGCCGACCGGGACAGACCTTCTACGAGCAGTACTTC | CASSSRPGQTFYEQYF
TRBJ2-5 | . | TRBD1 | TRBV10-1 | TGCGCCAGCGGGGACAGGGGTGGAGAGACCCAGTACTTC | CASGDRGGETQYF
TRBJ2-3 | once | TRBD1 | TRBV7-9 | TGTGCCAGCAGCTCGGACAGGACAGGGGTAACAGATACGCAGTATTTT | CASSSDRTGVTDTQYF
TRBJ1-2 | . | . | TRBV29-1 | TGCAGCGTAGGGTCTAGCCGGGATGGCTACACCTTC | CSVGSSRDGYTF
TRBJ2-7 | . | TRBD1 | TRBV19 | TGTGCCAGTAGTAGAGTGCAGGGGGCCCCCTACGAGCAGTACTTC | CASSRVQGAPYEQYF
TRBJ2-2 | . | TRBD2 | TRBV7-9 | TGTGCCAGCAGCTTACGGCTGGGGACTAGCGGTAGACAACCCGGGGAGCTGTTTTTT | CASSLRLGTSGRQPGELFF
TRBJ1-5 | . | TRBD1 | TRBV9 | TGTGCCAGCAGCGAACAGGGGGCGGAGCAGCCCCAGCATTTT | CASSEQGAEQPQHF
TRBJ1-2 | . | TRBD1 | TRBV6-5 | TGTGCCAGCAGTTATCGCAGAACAGGGGACTATGGCTACACCTTC | CASSYRRTGDYGYTF
TRBJ1-6 | . | TRBD1 | TRBV16 | TGTGCCAGCAGCCGAGGGGACAGAGGAAGGAGTTCACCCCTCCACTTT | CASSRGDRGRSSPLHF
TRBJ2-3 | . | TRBD1 | TRBV5-4 | TGTGCCAGCAGCCGGGGGGGGACAGGGGGCTACCAACCGTCAGATACGCAGTATTTT | CASSRGGTGGYQPSDTQYF
TRBJ2-7 | few | . | TRBV3-1/TRBV3-2 | TGTGCCAGCAGCCAAGGTCCCCAGGGAATCCACGAGCAGTACTTC | CASSQGPQGIHEQYF
TRBJ1-1 | . | . | TRBV11-2 | TGTGCCAGCAGCCTCCCCTCCGGGATATCGGCAGCTTTCTTT | CASSLPSGISAAFF
TRBJ1-5 | few | . | TRBV6-6 | TGTGCCAGCAGTCTCGGGGGGAGTATAGTAAGCAATCAGCCCCAGCATTTT | CASSLGGSIVSNQPQHF
TRBJ2-1 | . | TRBD2 | TRBV28 | TGTGCCAGCAGTCCCCCCACTAGCGGGAAGCGTAATGAGCAGTTCTTC | CASSPPTSGKRNEQFF
TRBJ1-2 | . | . | TRBV4-1 | TGCGCCAGCAGCCAAGATCACGCAGGCCAAGGATATGGCTACACCTTC | CASSQDHAGQGYGYTF
TRBJ2-1 | . | TRBD1 | TRBV9 | TGTGCCAGCAGCACCCGGGACAGGGCATCCTACAATGAGCAGTTCTTC | CASSTRDRASYNEQFF
TRBJ2-5 | . | TRBD1 | TRBV11-2 | TGTGCCAGCAGCCGTAGGACAGGGAGGGAGACCCAGTACTTC | CASSRRTGRETQYF
TRBJ2-1 | . | . | TRBV11-2 | TGTGCCAGCAGCTCAAACAGGTGGCTGGAGGAGCAGTTCTTC | CASSSNRWLEEQFF
TRBJ2-7 | once | . | TRBV19 | TGTGCCAGTAGTAAATCAGGGGAATCTGGGTCCTACGAGCAGTACTTC | CASSKSGESGSYEQYF
TRBJ2-1 | . | TRBD1 | TRBV18 | TGTGCCAGCTCACCCCGGACAAGGGCGACAGGGGGAAATGAGCAGTTCTTC | CASSPRTRATGGNEQFF
TRBJ1-5 | . | . | TRBV9 | TGTGCCAGCAGCGTGAACAGGGAGAGTCAGCCCCAGCATTTT | CASSVNRESQPQHF
TRBJ2-1 | . | TRBD2 | TRBV5-4 | TGTGCCAGCAGCTTGCAACTAGCGGGAGGGTTCAATGAGCAGTTCTTC | CASSLQLAGGFNEQFF
TRBJ2-1 | . | . | TRBV7-6 | TGTGCCAGCAGTCAGAACTACGAGCAGTTCTTC | CASSQNYEQFF
TRBJ1-5 | . | . | TRBV30 | TGTGCCTGGAGTTATGGTACAGGGAGCAGCAATCAGCCCCAGCATTTT | CAWSYGTGSSNQPQHF
TRBJ2-7 | . | . | TRBV11-2 | TGTGCCAGCAGCAGGAGCCGGGCTATCGGGAACGAGCAGTACTTC | CASSRSRAIGNEQYF
TRBJ1-4 | . | . | TRBV5-1 | TGCGCCAGCAGAACTGCAACTAATGAAAAACTGTTTTTT | CASRTATNEKLFF
TRBJ1-1 | . | . | TRBV3-1/TRBV3-2 | TGTGCCAGCAGCCAGGTGACAGGAGAAGCTTTCTTT | CASSQVTGEAFF